A selection of T cell receptor beta chains follows, all from one sample in a study of T cell responses to AZD1222 COVID-19 vaccine. Generated by immunoSEQ multiplex PCR, the TCRdb table keeps only in-frame clones and is missing some. The data show under 200,000 clones, around 90% seen once. The sample here was peripheral blood, taken on day 0 of AZD1222 vaccination. Receptors were obtained from an adult in good health. The conserved cysteine and the conserved F or W are not part of the CDR3 here. Fields, in order: CDR3 protein, V gene.

ASSGSDREPGNTIY,TRBV4-3
ASSPPSRSPLH,TRBV18
ASLPRGGDSYEQY,TRBV6-5
ASSFPAFGELF,TRBV7-3
ASSKITGLVLYEQY,TRBV27
ASIPGGARDRVVNEQF,TRBV7-6
ASSRGGSSYEQY,TRBV7-3
ASSLSRDPNSPLH,TRBV7-2
ASSVGGRGSEQF,TRBV9
ASSLLSAYTGTVNTEAF,TRBV21-1
ASSRLPRGRRGTGELF,TRBV7-8
GANSNNSPLH,TRBV28
ASSTYNTGELF,TRBV19
ATSDLSQSDEQF,TRBV24-1
ASSWGVSYGYT,TRBV6-2/TRBV6-3
ASIVGYGYT,TRBV6-5
ASSVVPYEQY,TRBV9
ASSVEGGAAEQY,TRBV9
ASSQQGTLQPQH,TRBV6-2/TRBV6-3
SASGKLGYSYEQY,TRBV20-1
ASALAGTPGETQY,TRBV28
ASSESRIAGLGTEAF,TRBV10-2
AWSRQSNQPQH,TRBV30
ASSFDKGNTEAF,TRBV27
ASSVGEGNSYNEQF,TRBV9
ASSEARGAGQPQH,TRBV2
ASTPGQYTEAF,TRBV2
ASSQADGNTIY,TRBV4-3
ASGTDYEQY,TRBV19
ASSYGRTDTQY,TRBV6-5
ASSLFPRTGESNEQY,TRBV7-2
ASRTRVAGVAYEQY,TRBV28
ASSWKGRPTSGAQETQY,TRBV5-1
ASSIGPEDSPLH,TRBV19
ASSYKAQGTFYGYT,TRBV21-1
ASSPQGGSNYGYT,TRBV6-5
SVDRAGAAYGYT,TRBV29-1
ASSTQTTVGAGELF,TRBV28
ASSLGSVGTGREQY,TRBV7-2
ASRRALIGPQH,TRBV6-5
ASIQSATGLLGNQPQH,TRBV28
ASSPRQGNSVESGNTIY,TRBV18
ASSPWGGNTGELF,TRBV11-2
SARMGVGYT,TRBV20-1
SAKGGQTQY,TRBV20-1
ASSYYRGPTYEQY,TRBV5-8
ASRKVIRGNEQF,TRBV2
ASSLVSPGQPQH,TRBV28
ASKPTRNTIY,TRBV28
ASSENSGNTIY,TRBV5-5
ASSPTLTGGANVLT,TRBV27
ASRRSGGLNQPQH,TRBV28
ASSLGTVNSYNEQF,TRBV11-2
ASSFQVNTEAF,TRBV7-2
ASGGWASSSYEQY,TRBV27